Presented here are 29 T cell receptor beta chains from one specimen sequenced in a study of blood T cells in healthy people across ages. Sample-barcoded 5' priming and a J-beta primer mix drove a second PCR of roughly 6 to 12 cycles. TCRdb redid the calling of the 5' RACE reads with MiXCR, one entry per CDR3 protein. The table includes approximately 320,000 distinct CDR3 sequences, roughly 27% detected once. Material: blood. Receptors were obtained from a woman in her 70s in good health.

DNA for the CDR3: TGTGCCAGCAGCATTGAGGTGCCGGTCTACGGGCAGTACTTC. This translates into CASSIEVPVYGQYF. This chain connects TRBV21-1 to TRBJ2-7. TRBV21-1 is annotated as a pseudogene. The CDR3 runs to 14 residues.

V usage is TRBV28 and J usage is TRBJ1-1, with a possible D match to TRBD1 (6 bases). Germline values: CDR1 MDHEN, CDR2 SYDVKM. The V end was cut by 4 bases, the J end by 5 bases, with 14 bases between. The CDR3 covers 14 residues. CDR3 sequence: CASSWAGAGTEAFF. CDR3 coding DNA: TGTGCCAGCAGTTGGGCAGGGGCAGGGACTGAAGCTTTCTTT.

This clonotype was observed at least ten times. The chain uses TRBV6-6 and TRBJ2-5; the D is unclear. V gave up 6 bases and J gave up 5 bases, with 10 bases separating them. CDR1 is MNHNY, CDR2 SVGAGI, per germline (reference sequence). The CDR3 contains 12 residues. The CDR3 nucleotides read TGTGCCAGCAGCCTCGACGGGGAGACCCAGTACTTC. Translated, it gives CASSLDGETQYF.

J is TRBJ2-7 and V is TRBV2, with 8 bases matching TRBD2. Per the germline V gene, CDR1 is SNHLY and CDR2 is FYNNEI. The CDR3 has 15 residues. The V segment lost 5 bases and the J segment 4 bases; nucleotides outside the gene matches: 10. The CDR3 DNA is TGTGCCAGCAGTATCCTAGCGGGTGCTCAGTACGAGCAGTACTTC. This codes for CASSILAGAQYEQYF.

This clonotype was detected many times. CDR3 bases: TGTGCCAGCAGCTTAATCGGGGGATCCGCCAAAAACATTCAGTACTTC. Its protein is CASSLIGGSAKNIQYF. The genes are TRBV7-3 and TRBJ2-4; TRBD2 is a possible D gene (6 bases). CDR3 length: 16 amino acids. V shed 1 base and J shed 1 base, with 11 bases lying between them. Germline V gene lookup returns CDR1 SGHTA and CDR2 FQGTGA.

The gene calls are TRBV28 and TRBJ1-3; D gene uncertain. The CDR3 sequence is 13 residues long. V was trimmed by 6 bases and J by 8 bases, leaving 14 bases between them. CDR1 and CDR2 (germline): MDHEN, SYDVKM. The CDR3, as DNA: TGTGCCAGCAGAGAACCGGCGCCAGACACCATATATTTT. Protein: CASREPAPDTIYF.

This chain uses TRBV29-1 with TRBJ1-2, with D uncertain. V gave up 3 bases and J gave up 6 bases, with 11 bases separating them. The CDR3 spans 12 residues. The germline gives CDR1 SQVTM, CDR2 ANQGSEA. CDR3 DNA: TGCAGCGTTGATGCTAAAAACCATGGCTACACCTTC. This sequence encodes CSVDAKNHGYTF.

The chain combines TRBV28 with TRBJ2-1, with 11 bases that match TRBD2. The CDR3 is 15 residues long. The V gene end was trimmed by 7 bases and the J gene end by 6 bases; junction bases not matched to a gene: 8. CDR1 and CDR2 from the germline V gene are MDHEN and SYDVKM. The CDR3 reads CASTLAGGPGNEQFF. The CDR3 DNA reads TGTGCCAGCACCTTAGCGGGAGGGCCTGGCAATGAGCAGTTCTTC.

The table lists this clonotype with a few counts. The chain uses TRBV6-1 and TRBJ2-5, with 10 bases lining up with TRBD2. The J call is uncertain, as TRBJ2-1 better fits the DNA end. The CDR3 has 16 residues. CDR1 is MNHNS, CDR2 SASEGT, per germline. CDR3 loop: CASSRGLARESGEQFF. DNA for the CDR3: TGTGCCAGTAGTAGGGGACTAGCGCGAGAGTCTGGTGAGCAGTTCTTC.

This chain joins TRBV29-1 and TRBJ1-1; possibly TRBD1 for D (6 bases). The germline V gene encodes CDR1 SQVTM and CDR2 ANQGSEA. This CDR3 region has 13 residues. Trimming removed 6 bases from V and 4 bases from J, with 15 bases in between. The CDR3 protein is CSVRTGGLTEAFF. The CDR3 DNA is TGCAGCGTCAGGACCGGGGGCCTCACTGAAGCTTTCTTT.

This clonotype was found a few times. The chain carries TRBV6-5 and TRBJ1-2, with TRBD1 matching 10 bases. CDR1 and CDR2 from the germline V gene are MNHEY and SVGAGI. The CDR3 is 15 amino acids. With V trimmed by 5 bases and J by 4 bases, 7 bases remained unmatched. The CDR3 bases are TGTGCCAGCAGTACTCGACAGGGGGCGAGCTATGGCTACACCTTC. Protein product: CASSTRQGASYGYTF.

This clonotype was picked up a small number of times. The chain carries TRBV3-1 and TRBJ2-5; D uncertain. Matching the DNA end better, TRBJ2-1 makes the J call doubtful. Germline CDR1 is LGHDT and CDR2 is YNNKEL (reference sequence). The CDR3 is made up of 15 amino acids. The chain's CDR3 is CASSQEGKRRDEQFF. DNA for the CDR3: TGTGCCAGCAGCCAAGAGGGAAAGCGAAGGGATGAGCAGTTCTTC.

The V gene is TRBV5-1, the J gene TRBJ1-2; D is perhaps TRBD1 (6 bases). In germline, CDR1 is SGHRS, CDR2 YFSETQ. Trimming removed 1 base from V and 3 bases from J, with 19 bases in between. This CDR3 spans 17 amino acids. CDR3 in amino acids: CASSLQPTGTTDYGYTF. CDR3 sequence (DNA): TGCGCCAGCAGCTTGCAGCCTACAGGGACCACTGACTATGGCTACACCTTC.

This clonotype was detected only a few times. The CDR3: CSARHDSVSDTQYF. In DNA, the CDR3 is TGCAGTGCCAGACATGACTCGGTCTCAGATACGCAGTATTTT. This chain uses TRBV20-1 with TRBJ2-3, with D uncertain. Germline lookup yields CDR1 DFQATT and CDR2 SNEGSKA (reference sequence). The CDR3 loop spans 14 amino acids. V dropped 6 bases and J dropped 4 bases, with 17 bases sitting between them.

This rearrangement joins TRBV24-1 to TRBJ1-5; D gene ambiguous. This CDR3 has 13 residues. Per germline, CDR1 KGHDR and CDR2 SFDVKD. Trimming removed 6 bases from V and 4 bases from J, with 9 bases in between. The CDR3 region has the DNA TGTGCCACCAGTCTTCAGTCTAATCAGCCCCAGCATTTT. This codes for CATSLQSNQPQHF.

A few counts support this clonotype. The chain uses TRBV6-2 or TRBV6-3 and TRBJ2-7; unclear D gene. CDR1 and CDR2 (germline): MNHEY, SVGEGT. The CDR3 extends over 15 amino acids. The V end lost 4 bases, the J end lost 0 bases, and 13 bases lay between the germline ends. The CDR3, as DNA: TGTGCCAGCAGTTCCGCCCAGCTAAGCTCCTACGAGCAGTACTTC. As protein: CASSSAQLSSYEQYF.

The chain recombines TRBV5-6 with TRBJ1-1; 7 bases map to TRBD1. Germline V lookup: CDR1 SGHDT, CDR2 YYEEEE. This CDR3 has 14 residues. J gave up 4 bases and V 0 bases, and 3 bases lay outside the gene matches. The CDR3 reads CASSLDQGVTEAFF. The CDR3 DNA sequence: TGTGCCAGCAGCTTGGATCAGGGGGTCACTGAAGCTTTCTTT.

Concerning this clonotype itself: A read error may produce the germline difference seen at one junction end. The chain is built from TRBV10-3 and TRBJ2-5; 8 positions agree with TRBD1. Germline V gene sequence: CDR1 ENHRY, CDR2 SYGVKD. The CDR3 is 16 amino acids. CDR3 bases: TGTGCCACCAGTGAGTCCGGGACAGGACTGCAAGAGACCCAGTACTTC. This translates into CATSESGTGLQETQYF.

In its sample, this clonotype was seen many times. The V gene is TRBV5-1, the J gene TRBJ1-4; TRBD1 agrees at 7 bases. Looked up from germline, CDR1 is SGHRS and CDR2 is YFSETQ. V lost 2 bases, J lost 2 bases, and 0 bases stayed unmatched. CDR3 length: 14 residues. The chain's CDR3 is CASSLQGTNEKLFF. In DNA form, the CDR3 reads TGCGCCAGCAGCTTACAGGGGACTAATGAAAAACTGTTTTTT.

This clonotype was seen a handful of times. This chain uses TRBV20-1 with TRBJ2-7, with TRBD2 identical over 11 bases. The DNA end lines up better with TRBJ2-1; the J call may be wrong. Germline V gene lookup returns CDR1 DFQATT and CDR2 SNEGSKA (reference sequence). The CDR3 length is 13 residues. In DNA form, the CDR3 reads TGCAGTGCTACGCTAGCGGGAGGCCCAGAGCAGTTCTTC. It yields the protein CSATLAGGPEQFF.

At least ten counts were recorded for this clonotype. This chain joins TRBV25-1 and TRBJ2-1; 11 nucleotides match TRBD2. CDR3 length equals 14 residues. V lost 4 bases, J lost 7 bases, and 3 bases stayed unmatched. CDR1 and CDR2 (germline): MGHDK, SYGVNS. The CDR3 nucleotides are TGTGCCAGCAGTGGGAGACTAGCGGGGAATGAGCAGTTCTTC. The encoded protein is CASSGRLAGNEQFF.

This clonotype was observed a single time. This chain connects TRBV19 to TRBJ2-6; no reliable D call. This CDR3 has 15 residues. V was trimmed by 0 bases and J by 0 bases, leaving 3 bases between them. CDR1 is LNHDA and CDR2 is SQIVND in the germline V gene (reference sequence). CDR3: CASSIDNSGANVLTF. CDR3 DNA: TGTGCCAGTAGTATAGACAACTCTGGGGCCAACGTCCTGACTTTC.

The V gene is TRBV20-1, the J gene TRBJ2-3; D possibly uses TRBD1 or TRBD2 (5 bases each). Germline-derived CDR1 and CDR2 are DFQATT and SNEGSKA (reference sequence). V lost 5 bases to trimming and J lost 2 bases, with 14 bases between them. The CDR3 extends over 14 amino acids. The DNA for the CDR3 is TGCAGTGCTGGGAGAGCAGGGTCCACAGATACGCAGTATTTT. Encoded protein: CSAGRAGSTDTQYF.

The gene calls are TRBV3-1 and TRBJ1-2; D is unresolved. Trimming shortened V by 0 bases and J by 6 bases, and 11 bases separated the two germline ends. This CDR3 region has 14 residues. Germline V lookup: CDR1 LGHDT, CDR2 YNNKEL (reference sequence). The CDR3: CASSQDAINHGYTF. For the CDR3, the DNA is TGTGCCAGCAGCCAAGATGCTATAAACCATGGCTACACCTTC.

CDR3 protein: CASSLVGGKDTQYF. In DNA, the CDR3 is TGTGCCAGCAGCTTAGTGGGGGGGAAAGATACGCAGTATTTT. J is TRBJ2-3 and V is TRBV7-2, with TRBD2 matching 7 bases. The CDR3 is made up of 14 amino acids. The V gene end was trimmed by 1 base and the J gene end by 5 bases; junction bases not matched to a gene: 3. The V gene's germline CDR1 is SGHTA and CDR2 FQGNSA.

This clonotype was detected only a few times. This chain joins TRBV3-1 and TRBJ2-2; 9 positions agree with TRBD1. The J segment lost 6 bases and the V segment lost 4 bases, leaving 6 bases of the junction unmatched. This CDR3 region has 15 residues. CDR1 is LGHDT and CDR2 is YNNKEL in the germline V gene (reference sequence). The CDR3 DNA reads as TGTGCCAGCAGCCCCCCGACAGGGGGTCCCGGGGAGCTGTTTTTT. Residues: CASSPPTGGPGELFF. The full variable domain, in which reference TRBV3-1 and TRBJ2-2 provide the parts outside the CDR3, is DTAVSQTPKYLVTQMGNDKSIKCEQNLGHDTMYWYKQDSKKFLKIMFSYNNKELIINETVPNRFSPKSPDKAHLNLHINSLELGDSAVYFCASSPPTGGPGELFFGEGSRLTVL.

The J gene is TRBJ2-5, the V gene TRBV5-1, with 7 bases aligning to TRBD1. The junction had 5 bases not matched to a gene; V was cut back by 4 bases and J by 2 bases. The CDR3 sequence is 14 residues long. Germline V gene data show CDR1 as SGHRS and CDR2 as YFSETQ. This CDR3 is CASSTGQPQETQYF. Here the CDR3 DNA reads TGCGCCAGCAGCACGGGACAGCCTCAAGAGACCCAGTACTTC.

This clonotype was detected once. The rearrangement joins TRBV29-1 to TRBJ1-2; no clear D. Germline loops: CDR1 SQVTM, CDR2 ANQGSEA. V lost 6 bases, J lost 6 bases, and 17 bases lay in between. The length of the CDR3 is 13 residues. The CDR3 sequence is CSVARRELNGYTF. The DNA for the CDR3 is TGCAGCGTCGCGAGGCGGGAGTTGAATGGCTACACCTTC. Variable domain in full (rest from reference TRBV29-1 and TRBJ1-2): SAVISQKPSRDICQRGTSLTIQCQVDSQVTMMFWYRQQPGQSLTLIATANQGSEATYESGFVIDKFPISRPNLTFSTLTVSNMSPEDSSIYLCSVARRELNGYTFGSGTRLTVV.

The chain joins TRBV9 to TRBJ2-5; TRBD2 might be the D (5 bases). CDR1 and CDR2 (germline): SGDLS, YYNGEE. This CDR3 spans 17 amino acids. Trimming stripped 3 bases from V and 1 base from J, with 19 bases between. The DNA of the CDR3 is TGTGCCAGCAGCGCCTCCATCTGGGAGACGGCCCAAGAGACCCAGTACTTC. Its translation: CASSASIWETAQETQYF. The whole variable domain, remainder taken from reference TRBV9 and TRBJ2-5, is DSGVTQTPKHLITATGQRVTLRCSPRSGDLSVYWYQQSLDQGLQFLIQYYNGEERAKGNILERFSAQQFPDLHSELNLSSLELGDSALYFCASSASIWETAQETQYFGPGTRLLVL.